Below are 32 T cell receptor beta chains sequenced from a single sample in a study of T-cell memory formation after mild COVID-19. From the 5' RACE reads, TCRdb called clonotypes with MiXCR, one entry per CDR3 protein. This table holds roughly 310,000 distinct CDR3 sequences, 15% found once. The sequenced sample consisted of PBMCs or a T cell subset sorted from them (not recorded which). All receptors derive from a man between 18 and 35 years old who had mild COVID-19 (a few samples of this study predate the infection). Cell type and time point are not known.

In this sample, this clonotype is medium-sized. This chain connects TRBV27 to TRBJ2-1; 7 bases are shared with TRBD1. J lost 10 bases, V lost 0 bases, and 9 bases had no gene match. Germline CDR1 MNHEY, CDR2 SMNVEV (reference sequence). The length of the CDR3 is 15 residues. CDR3 sequence: CASSLSGTERQEQFF. CDR3 nucleotides: TGTGCCAGCAGTTTATCAGGGACAGAACGACAGGAGCAGTTCTTC.

This clonotype has just a few counts. J is TRBJ1-2 and V is TRBV29-1; 8 positions match TRBD1. Germline loops: CDR1 SQVTM, CDR2 ANQGSEA. The CDR3 is 13 residues long. V was clipped by 4 bases and J by 3 bases; unmatched bases: 4. The CDR3 DNA sequence: TGCAGCGTTGGCACGGGACAGGACTATGGCTACACCTTC. Residues: CSVGTGQDYGYTF. Looking up the rest from reference TRBV29-1 and TRBJ1-2 gives the full variable domain: SAVISQKPSRDICQRGTSLTIQCQVDSQVTMMFWYRQQPGQSLTLIATANQGSEATYESGFVIDKFPISRPNLTFSTLTVSNMSPEDSSIYLCSVGTGQDYGYTFGSGTRLTVV.

A few counts support this clonotype. The rearrangement joins TRBV2 to TRBJ1-1, with TRBD1 matching 8 bases. Germline values: CDR1 SNHLY, CDR2 FYNNEI. The CDR3 extends over 13 amino acids. With 3 bases clipped from V and 7 bases from J, the junction kept 4 bases outside the gene matches. The CDR3 DNA is TGTGCCAGCAGTGAGACAGACAGGGGTGAAGCTTTCTTT. It is translated as CASSETDRGEAFF.

The chain couples TRBV9 to TRBJ2-5, with TRBD2 matching over 9 bases. V was clipped by 3 bases and J by 3 bases; unmatched bases: 9. This CDR3 has 16 amino acids. Germline V gene lookup returns CDR1 SGDLS and CDR2 YYNGEE. CDR3 DNA: TGTGCCAGCAGCGGTAGCGGGGGTCCCCCAAAAGAGACCCAGTACTTC. Its translation is CASSGSGGPPKETQYF.

The rearrangement uses TRBV20-1 and TRBJ2-1, with a tentative D call TRBD1 (6 bases). Germline V lookup: CDR1 DFQATT, CDR2 SNEGSKA (reference sequence). The CDR3 sequence is 11 residues long. V lost 6 bases to trimming and J lost 10 bases, with 13 bases between them. The CDR3 DNA follows: TGCAGTGCCCCAAGGGGGTACGAGCAGTTCTTC. Translation gives CSAPRGYEQFF.

The chain couples TRBV9 to TRBJ2-4; 8 positions match TRBD1. CDR1 and CDR2 (germline): SGDLS, YYNGEE. V shed 3 bases and J 6 bases; nucleotides not matched to a gene: 5. This CDR3 has 14 residues. CDR3 in amino acids: CASSGTGSINIQYF. CDR3 in DNA: TGTGCCAGCAGCGGGACAGGGTCCATAAACATTCAGTACTTC. Full variable domain (outside the CDR3, taken from reference TRBV9 and TRBJ2-4): DSGVTQTPKHLITATGQRVTLRCSPRSGDLSVYWYQQSLDQGLQFLIQYYNGEERAKGNILERFSAQQFPDLHSELNLSSLELGDSALYFCASSGTGSINIQYFGAGTRLSVL.

The gene calls are TRBV12-5 and TRBJ2-7; the match to TRBD2 covers 11 bases. The ends lost 2 bases at V and 1 base at J; junction bases unmatched: 1. CDR1 is LGHNT, CDR2 FRNRAP, per germline. The CDR3 extends over 15 amino acids. The CDR3 DNA reads as TGTGCTAGTGGTTTGACTAGCGGGGGATCCTACGAGCAGTACTTC. This encodes CASGLTSGGSYEQYF.

This clonotype appeared a few times. This rearrangement joins TRBV11-2 to TRBJ2-7, with 10 bases lining up with TRBD1. Trimming took 5 bases from V and 4 from J; bases not matched to a gene: 8. The CDR3 extends over 15 amino acids. Germline CDR1 reads SGHAT; CDR2 reads FQNNGV. CDR3 sequence: CASSVGGTGVYEQYV. The CDR3 nucleotides read TGTGCCAGCAGCGTGGGTGGGACAGGGGTGTACGAGCAGTACGTC.

In this sample, this clonotype turned up many times. The chain joins TRBV20-1 to TRBJ2-1; 9 bases match TRBD2. Germline V gene sequence: CDR1 DFQATT, CDR2 SNEGSKA (reference sequence). The CDR3 extends over 14 amino acids. J gave up 7 bases and V 4 bases, and 8 bases lay outside the gene matches. CDR3 protein: CSATPAGGSNEQFF. The DNA for the CDR3 is TGCAGTGCTACTCCAGCGGGGGGATCTAATGAGCAGTTCTTC.

This clonotype was counted many times. The rearrangement uses TRBV27 and TRBJ2-5; D might be TRBD1 (6 bases). V lost 0 bases to trimming and J lost 3 bases, with 14 bases between them. This CDR3 has 16 amino acids. Germline V lookup: CDR1 MNHEY, CDR2 SMNVEV (reference sequence). CDR3: CASSLSRARGEETQYF. The CDR3 DNA sequence: TGTGCCAGCAGTTTATCGAGGGCCAGGGGAGAAGAGACCCAGTACTTC.

J is TRBJ1-5 and V is TRBV5-6; a possible D gene is TRBD1 (6 bases). The CDR3 covers 17 residues. Trimming left V 4 bases short and J 3 bases short, with 20 bases between. The germline V gene has CDR1 SGHDT and CDR2 YYEEEE. CDR3: CASSTAGGGRNNQPQHF. In DNA, the CDR3 is TGTGCCAGCAGCACAGCCGGGGGCGGAAGGAACAATCAGCCCCAGCATTTT. The full variable domain, with the rest looked up from reference TRBV5-6 and TRBJ1-5, is DAGVTQSPTHLIKTRGQQVTLRCSPKSGHDTVSWYQQALGQGPQFIFQYYEEEERQRGNFPDRFSGHQFPNYSSELNVNALLLGDSALYLCASSTAGGGRNNQPQHFGDGTRLSIL.

The genes are TRBV12-3 or TRBV12-4 and TRBJ1-3; D remains ambiguous. Trimming took off 6 bases at V and 4 bases at J, with 10 bases between the two ends. This CDR3 is built from 13 residues. Written as DNA, the CDR3 is TGTGCCAGCAGCTTACTCTCCGGAAACACCATATATTTT. Translated: CASSLLSGNTIYF.

This chain joins TRBV7-2 and TRBJ2-3, with 11 bases matching TRBD2. The J segment lost 5 bases and the V segment lost 8 bases, leaving 6 bases of the junction unmatched. The CDR3 loop spans 14 amino acids. Germline CDR1 and CDR2: SGHTA and FQGNSA. The CDR3: CASLAGGPGDTQYF. The CDR3 region has the DNA TGTGCCAGCTTAGCGGGGGGGCCAGGAGATACGCAGTATTTT.

CDR3 DNA: TGTGCCAGCAGCCAATTCGGGGGGCATGGAGATACGCAGTATTTT. Translation gives CASSQFGGHGDTQYF. The V call is TRBV4-2, the J call TRBJ2-3; tentative D call: TRBD2 (7 bases). The CDR3 contains 15 residues. Germline V gene lookup returns CDR1 LGHNA and CDR2 YNFKEQ. Trimming removed 2 bases from V and 5 bases from J, with 14 bases in between.

The chain's CDR3 is CASSGIQGHEQFF. For the CDR3, the DNA is TGTGCCAGCAGTGGGATACAGGGCCATGAGCAGTTCTTC. This sequence joins TRBV12-3 or TRBV12-4 and TRBJ2-1, with D tentatively TRBD1 (6 bases). The CDR3 spans 13 residues. The V gene lost 5 bases and the J gene lost 8 bases, with 13 bases spanning the gap.

This clonotype was recorded a few times. The gene calls are TRBV7-6 and TRBJ2-1, with 11 bases lining up with TRBD2. Looked up from germline, CDR1 is SGHVS and CDR2 is FNYEAQ. This CDR3 is built from 14 residues. V gave up 5 bases and J gave up 7 bases; unmatched junction bases: 4. CDR3 amino acids: CASSRLAGPNEQFF. Here the CDR3 DNA reads TGTGCCAGCAGCCGACTAGCGGGGCCTAATGAGCAGTTCTTC.

The rearrangement joins TRBV12-3 or TRBV12-4 to TRBJ1-5, with a possible D match to TRBD1 (6 bases). CDR3 length: 15 residues. The ends were cut back, 5 bases at V and 6 bases at J, with 17 bases in the middle. CDR3 loop: CASSGLTGATQPQHF. CDR3 in DNA: TGTGCCAGCAGTGGGTTGACAGGCGCAACTCAGCCCCAGCATTTT.

The V gene is TRBV7-3, the J gene TRBJ2-3, with TRBD2 matching over 8 bases. Germline trimming cut 2 bases from V and 3 bases from J; bases unmatched to any gene: 7. This CDR3 has 16 residues. Germline-derived CDR1 and CDR2 are SGHTA and FQGTGA. The CDR3 here is CASSLAPAGVTDTQYF. The CDR3 DNA reads as TGTGCCAGCAGCTTAGCTCCAGCGGGGGTTACAGATACGCAGTATTTT.

The chain has TRBV12-5 and TRBJ2-7; weak D call: TRBD2 (6 bases). The CDR3 is 13 amino acids. Germline assignment: CDR1 LGHNT and CDR2 FRNRAP. Trimming removed 6 bases from V and 1 base from J, with 10 bases in between. CDR3 protein: CASGASASYEQYF. The CDR3 nucleotides read TGTGCTAGTGGGGCTAGCGCGTCCTACGAGCAGTACTTC.

This clonotype was detected many times. V and J are TRBV9 and TRBJ2-1; D possibly matches TRBD1 or TRBD2 (5 bases each). Germline values: CDR1 SGDLS, CDR2 YYNGEE. CDR3 length equals 13 residues. Between the trimmed V and J ends, which lost 3 bases and 4 bases, there was a span of 8 bases. CDR3 protein: CASSGDAYNEQFF. CDR3 nucleotides: TGTGCCAGCAGCGGGGACGCATACAATGAGCAGTTCTTC.

The chain employs TRBV6-5 and TRBJ2-3; weak D call: TRBD1 (5 bases). The V gene lost 7 bases and the J gene lost 4 bases, with 15 bases spanning the gap. CDR1 is MNHEY and CDR2 is SVGAGI in the germline V gene. The CDR3 runs 14 residues. CDR3 amino acids: CASNSPLGPDTQYF. CDR3 DNA sequence: TGTGCCAGCAACTCTCCCTTGGGGCCAGATACGCAGTATTTT.

This clonotype has more than one count but fewer than ten. The CDR3 region is CASSLVGARIHEQYF. In nucleotides, the CDR3 is TGTGCCAGCAGCTTAGTAGGAGCCAGGATCCACGAGCAGTACTTC. The gene calls are TRBV11-2 and TRBJ2-7; D gene uncertain. V lost 1 base to trimming and J lost 5 bases, with 15 bases between them. The CDR3 consists of 15 residues. Germline loops: CDR1 SGHAT, CDR2 FQNNGV.

The chain recombines TRBV7-6 with TRBJ2-1; no reliable D call. The germline CDR1 and CDR2 sequences are SGHVS and FNYEAQ. V gave up 5 bases and J gave up 8 bases, with 10 bases separating them. This CDR3 has 12 amino acids. In DNA form, the CDR3 reads TGTGCCAGCAGCCAGGCGATGCATGAGCAGTTCTTC. Protein product: CASSQAMHEQFF. Combining the CDR3 with reference TRBV7-6 and TRBJ2-1 gives the whole variable domain GAGVSQSPRYKVTKRGQDVALRCDPISGHVSLYWYRQALGQGPEFLTYFNYEAQQDKSGLPNDRFSAERPEGSISTLTIQRTEQRDSAMYRCASSQAMHEQFFGPGTRLTVL.

The chain employs TRBV6-1 and TRBJ2-5; TRBD2 matches 7 bases. The trim removed 5 bases at V and 6 bases at J, leaving 9 bases unmatched. Germline V gene sequence: CDR1 MNHNS, CDR2 SASEGT. The CDR3 totals 14 residues. CDR3 residues: CASSPPGLPKTQYF. CDR3 sequence (DNA): TGTGCCAGCAGTCCTCCGGGACTACCTAAGACCCAGTACTTC.

This clonotype was detected once. The chain carries TRBV4-1 and TRBJ2-2, with 11 bases lining up with TRBD1. The CDR3 length is 18 residues. Germline CDR1 is MGHRA and CDR2 is YSYEKL. The J segment lost 6 bases and the V segment lost 0 bases, leaving 9 bases of the junction unmatched. As DNA, the CDR3 is TGCGCCAGCAGCCAAGATACGGACAGGGGGCTTTTGGCCGGGGAGCTGTTTTTT. This translates into CASSQDTDRGLLAGELFF.

Only a few counts were recorded for this clonotype. The chain joins TRBV7-6 to TRBJ2-1; 7 nucleotides line up with TRBD1. CDR1 SGHVS and CDR2 FNYEAQ come from the germline V gene. The CDR3 is made up of 16 amino acids. Trimming at V came to 1 base and at J to 2 bases, leaving 5 bases not matched to a gene. CDR3 residues: CASSLERDSAYNEQFF. As DNA, the CDR3 is TGTGCCAGCAGCTTAGAACGGGACAGTGCCTACAATGAGCAGTTCTTC.

This clonotype appeared many times. This chain joins TRBV7-2 and TRBJ2-1; D not resolved. The CDR3 is made up of 13 amino acids. Between the trimmed V and J ends, which lost 2 bases and 5 bases, there was a span of 7 bases. Germline CDR1 SGHTA, CDR2 FQGNSA. CDR3 residues: CASSLLVNNEQFF. The CDR3 bases are TGTGCCAGCAGCTTATTGGTAAACAATGAGCAGTTCTTC.

V is TRBV6-5 and J is TRBJ1-3, with D perhaps TRBD1 (6 bases). V was pared by 0 bases and J by 4 bases, with 19 bases between. The germline gives CDR1 MNHEY, CDR2 SVGAGI. This CDR3 is built from 18 residues. The CDR3 DNA sequence: TGTGCCAGCAGTTACTCCAGACAGGACCCCGAAAAGGGAAACACCATATATTTT. Protein sequence: CASSYSRQDPEKGNTIYF.

V is TRBV2 and J is TRBJ1-5; 7 nucleotides agree with TRBD1. The CDR3 is 14 amino acids. Germline V CDR1 and CDR2: SNHLY, FYNNEI. J was trimmed by 4 bases and V by 6 bases; bases with no gene match: 6. The CDR3 nucleotides are TGTGCCAGCAGCGTCGGGACAGTGAATCAGCCCCAGCATTTT. This translates into CASSVGTVNQPQHF.

This clonotype has more than one count but fewer than ten. The chain couples TRBV10-3 to TRBJ2-1; possibly TRBD1 for D (6 bases). Trimming removed 10 bases from V and 13 bases from J, with 29 bases in between. The CDR3 contains 15 residues. CDR1 ENHRY and CDR2 SYGVKD come from the germline V gene. CDR3 sequence (DNA): TGTGCCACCGAAGACAGGCCCAACGGAGGATACTGTCAGTTCTTC. The encoded protein is CATEDRPNGGYCQFF.

This clonotype has at least ten counts. V is TRBV7-2 and J is TRBJ2-7; unclear D gene. The CDR3 contains 12 residues. Germline V gene sequence: CDR1 SGHTA, CDR2 FQGNSA. V was cut by 4 bases and J by 12 bases, with 16 bases left in between. CDR3 residues: CASSSSMAHWYF. The CDR3 region has the DNA TGTGCCAGCAGCTCCTCCATGGCTCATTGGTACTTC. Supplemented by reference TRBV7-2 and TRBJ2-7, the full variable domain reads GAGVSQSPSNKVTEKGKDVELRCDPISGHTALYWYRQSLGQGLEFLIYFQGNSAPDKSGLPSDRFSAERTGGSVSTLTIQRTQQEDSAVYLCASSSSMAHWYFGPGTRLTVT.

This chain joins TRBV5-1 and TRBJ2-2; D assignment may be TRBD1 or TRBD2 (5 bases each). V lost 0 bases, J lost 0 bases, and 21 bases lay in between. The CDR3 has 20 amino acids. Germline V gene lookup returns CDR1 SGHRS and CDR2 YFSETQ. In nucleotides, the CDR3 is TGCGCCAGCAGCTTGGGAGTAGGGACCCACTCTCCCGCGAACACCGGGGAGCTGTTTTTT. Translating it yields CASSLGVGTHSPANTGELFF.